The present entry profiles one T cell receptor beta chain with its context. The sample originates from a study of T cells expressing NK-cell markers. The CDR3 has 16 residues. Germline V lookup: CDR1 SEHNR, CDR2 FQNEAQ (reference sequence). With the 5' RACE reads reprocessed, TCRdb shows one record per CDR3 protein and no DNA. This table lists around 550,000 distinct CDR3 sequences. The receptor comes from a man aged 18 to 29 in good health. Sequenced sample: blood T cells: a sorted CD56 or NKG2C T cell subset, CD4+ or CD8+ T cells, or bulk PBMC T cells (not recorded which). This chain links TRBV7-9 with TRBJ2-2. The CDR3 loop reads CASAPPWAQDTGELFF.